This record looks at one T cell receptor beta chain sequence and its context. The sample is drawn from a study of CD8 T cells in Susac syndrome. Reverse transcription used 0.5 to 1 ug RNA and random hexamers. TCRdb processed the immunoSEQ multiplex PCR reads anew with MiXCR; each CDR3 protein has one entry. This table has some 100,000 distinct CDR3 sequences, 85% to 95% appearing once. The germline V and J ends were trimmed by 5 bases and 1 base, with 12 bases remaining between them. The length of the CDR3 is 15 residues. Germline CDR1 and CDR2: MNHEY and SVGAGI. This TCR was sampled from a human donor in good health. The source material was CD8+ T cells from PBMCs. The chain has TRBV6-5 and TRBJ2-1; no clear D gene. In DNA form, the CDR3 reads TGTGCCAGCAGTCGAGAGTTAAGGTCCTACAATGAGCAGTTCTTC. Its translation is CASSRELRSYNEQFF.